This entry features one T cell receptor beta chain sequence. Its target is unknown. The CDR3 runs to 14 residues. Treatment here: some 20 received Ad26.COV2.S at low or high dose, single or two shots; 5 received placebo; per-sample allocation not given. Sampling occurred on day 63 after the first vaccine or placebo injection. Donor was an adult aged 18-55 years in Boston. Spike of the Wuhan-strain SARS-CoV-2 was expressed by an Ad26 vector, which formed the vaccine. The source of the sample is a study of Ad26.COV2.S vaccination and SARS-CoV-2 variants. Findings and limits, study-wide: Ad26.COV2.S recipients had broader spike-specific TCRs (P = 0.0014).

The assay was immunoSEQ multiplex PCR, and TCRdb's table has in-frame clones only and misses some. Of around 370,000 clones in the sample, 70% to 90% are singletons; the top ten hold roughly 3.5%. The rearrangement uses TRBV12-2 and TRBJ2-2; the DNA was not used to check the table's D call, TRBD2. TRBV12-2 is annotated as a pseudogene. This TCR came from a person between 18 and 60 years old who received the Ad26.COV2.S COVID-19 vaccine or a placebo. The sequencing used peripheral blood, collected in a trial of Ad26.COV2.S vaccine versus placebo. The CDR3, as DNA: TGTGCAAGTCGCCCCTACCATTTCACCGGGGAGCTGTTTTTT. It yields the protein CASRPYHFTGELFF.